This T cell receptor (beta chain) was captured in a study of blood T cell repertoires in COVID-19. Data came from immunoSEQ multiplex PCR; TCRdb stores just in-frame clones and leaves some out. The sample holds approximately 220,000 clones, 83% seen once. The V gene end was trimmed by 1 base and the J gene end by 6 bases; junction bases not matched to a gene: 10. This CDR3 is 16 amino acids long. Germline V lookup: CDR1 SGHVS, CDR2 FQNEAQ. V is TRBV7-8 and J is TRBJ2-7; 9 bases fit TRBD1. The material sequenced was peripheral blood. The clonotype originates from a woman aged 40 to 50 with active or convalescent COVID-19. The CDR3: CASSLVGLQGAGEQYF. The CDR3 DNA reads as TGTGCCAGCAGCTTAGTGGGCCTACAGGGGGCAGGCGAGCAGTACTTC.